This TCR beta chain was obtained from a study of blood T cell repertoires in COVID-19. Study at large: Sites across the United States, Italy and Spain contributed samples from acute and convalescent COVID-19.

The CDR3 extends over 16 amino acids. Germline-derived CDR1 and CDR2 are SGHDT and YYEEEE. Trimming shortened V by 0 bases and J by 5 bases, and 14 bases separated the two germline ends. Clones were read by immunoSEQ multiplex PCR, and TCRdb kept only the in-frame ones, dropping some. This table holds tens of thousands of clones, roughly 90% found once. The gene calls are TRBV5-6 and TRBJ1-4, with D possibly matching TRBD1 (6 bases). The sequence came from a human donor with active COVID-19. The donor label of this sample is uncertain. Sequencing used peripheral blood. The DNA of the CDR3 is TGTGCCAGCAGCTTGGCCACGGGGGGGGCGAATGAAAAACTGTTTTTT. This codes for CASSLATGGANEKLFF.